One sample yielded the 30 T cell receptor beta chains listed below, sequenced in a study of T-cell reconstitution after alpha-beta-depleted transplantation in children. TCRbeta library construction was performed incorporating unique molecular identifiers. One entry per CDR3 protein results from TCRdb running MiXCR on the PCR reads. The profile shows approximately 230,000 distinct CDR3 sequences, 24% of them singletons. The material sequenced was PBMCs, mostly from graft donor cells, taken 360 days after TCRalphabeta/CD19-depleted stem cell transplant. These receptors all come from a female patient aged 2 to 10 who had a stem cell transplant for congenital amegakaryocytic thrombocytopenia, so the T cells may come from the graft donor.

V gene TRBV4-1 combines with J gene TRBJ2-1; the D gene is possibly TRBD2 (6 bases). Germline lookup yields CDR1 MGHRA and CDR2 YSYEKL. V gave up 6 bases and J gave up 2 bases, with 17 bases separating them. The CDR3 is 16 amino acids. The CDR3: CASSRGRGEAYNEQFF. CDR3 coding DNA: TGCGCCAGCAGTCGAGGGCGCGGGGAAGCCTACAATGAGCAGTTCTTC.

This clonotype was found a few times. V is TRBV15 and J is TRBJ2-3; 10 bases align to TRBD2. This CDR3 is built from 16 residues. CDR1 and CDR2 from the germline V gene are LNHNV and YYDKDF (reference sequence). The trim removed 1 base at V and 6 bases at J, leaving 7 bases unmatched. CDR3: CATSRGKAGGPDTQYF. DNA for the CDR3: TGTGCCACCAGCAGAGGTAAAGCGGGAGGGCCGGATACGCAGTATTTT.

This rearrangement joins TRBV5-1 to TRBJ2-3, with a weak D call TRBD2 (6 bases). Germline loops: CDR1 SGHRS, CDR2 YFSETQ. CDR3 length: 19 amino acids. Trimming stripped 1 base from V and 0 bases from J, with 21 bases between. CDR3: CASSLRPMRRGRSTDTQYF. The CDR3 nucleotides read TGCGCCAGCAGCTTGAGGCCGATGCGACGGGGGAGAAGCACAGATACGCAGTATTTT.

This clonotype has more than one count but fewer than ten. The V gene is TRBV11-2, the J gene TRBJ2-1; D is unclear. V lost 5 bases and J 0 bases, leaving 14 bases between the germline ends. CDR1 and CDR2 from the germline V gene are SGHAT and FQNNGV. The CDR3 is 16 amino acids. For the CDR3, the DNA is TGTGCCAGCAGCCCCCTTCTTTCGAGCTCCTACAATGAGCAGTTCTTC. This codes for CASSPLLSSSYNEQFF. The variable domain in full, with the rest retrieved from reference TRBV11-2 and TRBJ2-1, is EAGVAQSPRYKIIEKRQSVAFWCNPISGHATLYWYQQILGQGPKLLIQFQNNGVVDDSQLPKDRFSAERLKGVDSTLKIQPAKLEDSAVYLCASSPLLSSSYNEQFFGPGTRLTVL.

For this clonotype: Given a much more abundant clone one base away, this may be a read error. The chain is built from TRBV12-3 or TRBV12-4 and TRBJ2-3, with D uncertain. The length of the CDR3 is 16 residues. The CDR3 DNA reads TGTACCAGCAGTTTATTGTCAGGCCTCAGCACAGATACGCAGTATTTT. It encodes CTSSLLSGLSTDTQYF.

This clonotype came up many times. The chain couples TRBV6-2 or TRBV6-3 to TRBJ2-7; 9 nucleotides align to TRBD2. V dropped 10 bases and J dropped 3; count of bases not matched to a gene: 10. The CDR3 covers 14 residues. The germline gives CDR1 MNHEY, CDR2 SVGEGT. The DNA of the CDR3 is TGTGCCACCGGACGGGCTAGCGGGATCTACGAGCAGTACTTC. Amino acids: CATGRASGIYEQYF.

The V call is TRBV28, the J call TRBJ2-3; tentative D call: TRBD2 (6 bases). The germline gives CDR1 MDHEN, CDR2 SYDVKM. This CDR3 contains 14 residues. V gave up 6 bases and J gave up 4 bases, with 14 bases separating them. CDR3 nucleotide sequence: TGTGCCAGCAGCCCCTCTGGGGGGTCAGATACGCAGTATTTT. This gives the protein CASSPSGGSDTQYF.

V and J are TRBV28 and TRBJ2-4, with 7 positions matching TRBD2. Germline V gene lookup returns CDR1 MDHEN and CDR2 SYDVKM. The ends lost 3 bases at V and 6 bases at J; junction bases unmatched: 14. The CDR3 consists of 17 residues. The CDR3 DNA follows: TGTGCCAGCAGTTTCCCCCCTTGGGGGGAGGGCCGAAACATTCAGTACTTC. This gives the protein CASSFPPWGEGRNIQYF.

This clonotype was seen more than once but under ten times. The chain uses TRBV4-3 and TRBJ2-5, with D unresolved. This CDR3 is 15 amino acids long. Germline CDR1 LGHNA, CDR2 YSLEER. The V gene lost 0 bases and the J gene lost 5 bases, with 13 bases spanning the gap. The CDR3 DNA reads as TGCGCCAGCAGCCAAGATCTATGGCGGTGGGAGACCCAGTACTTC. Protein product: CASSQDLWRWETQYF.

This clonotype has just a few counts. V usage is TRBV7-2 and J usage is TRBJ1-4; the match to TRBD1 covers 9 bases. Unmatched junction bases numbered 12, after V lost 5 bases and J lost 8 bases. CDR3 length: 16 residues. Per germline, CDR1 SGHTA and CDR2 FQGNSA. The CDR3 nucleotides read TGTGCCAGCAGCCCGCGCATCGGGACAGGGTTGGAAAAACTGTTTTTT. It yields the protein CASSPRIGTGLEKLFF.

The CDR3 DNA reads as TGCAGTGCTCCAGGACCTTACACCGGGGAGCTGTTTTTT. The encoded protein is CSAPGPYTGELFF. This sequence joins TRBV20-1 and TRBJ2-2; D not certain. There are 13 residues in the CDR3. In germline, CDR1 is DFQATT, CDR2 SNEGSKA (reference sequence). V lost 5 bases to trimming and J lost 3 bases, with 10 bases between them.

Here the CDR3 reads CASTPGALYQETQYF. CDR3 bases: TGTGCCAGTACTCCAGGAGCCTTGTACCAAGAGACCCAGTACTTC. The chain carries TRBV25-1 and TRBJ2-5; D unclear. The CDR3 contains 15 residues. V was clipped by 9 bases and J by 0 bases, with 17 bases between them. The germline CDR1 and CDR2 sequences are MGHDK and SYGVNS.

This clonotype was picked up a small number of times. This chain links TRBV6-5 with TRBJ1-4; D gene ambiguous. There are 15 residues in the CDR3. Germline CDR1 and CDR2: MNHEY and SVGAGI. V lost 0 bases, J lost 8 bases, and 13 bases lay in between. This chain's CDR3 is CASSYSSDGEEKLFF. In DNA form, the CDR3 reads TGTGCCAGCAGTTACTCGTCCGATGGAGAGGAAAAACTGTTTTTT.

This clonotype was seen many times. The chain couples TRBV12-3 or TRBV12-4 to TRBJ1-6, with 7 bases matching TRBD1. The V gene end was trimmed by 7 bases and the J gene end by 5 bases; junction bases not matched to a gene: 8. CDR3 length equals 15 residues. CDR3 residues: CASNPDRENNSPLHF. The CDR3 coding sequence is TGTGCCAGCAACCCCGACAGGGAGAATAATTCACCCCTCCACTTT.

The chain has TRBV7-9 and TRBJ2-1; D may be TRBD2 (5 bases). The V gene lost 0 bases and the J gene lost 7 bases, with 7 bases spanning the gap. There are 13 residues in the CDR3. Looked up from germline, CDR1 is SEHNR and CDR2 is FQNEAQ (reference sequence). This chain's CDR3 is CASSLATKNEQFF. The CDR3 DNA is TGTGCCAGCAGCTTAGCGACTAAAAATGAGCAGTTCTTC.

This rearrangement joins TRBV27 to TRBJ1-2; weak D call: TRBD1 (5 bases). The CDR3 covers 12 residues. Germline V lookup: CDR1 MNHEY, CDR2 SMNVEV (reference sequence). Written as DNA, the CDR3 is TGTACAGGATCTGCCTTTGACTATGGCTACACCTTC. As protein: CTGSAFDYGYTF.

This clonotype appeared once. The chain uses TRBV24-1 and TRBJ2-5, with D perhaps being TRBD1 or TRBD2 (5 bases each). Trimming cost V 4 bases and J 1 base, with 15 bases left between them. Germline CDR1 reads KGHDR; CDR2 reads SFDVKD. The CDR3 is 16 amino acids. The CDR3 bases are TGTGCCACCAGTGACCGGGGACCGACCTCCCAAGAGACCCAGTACTTC. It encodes CATSDRGPTSQETQYF.

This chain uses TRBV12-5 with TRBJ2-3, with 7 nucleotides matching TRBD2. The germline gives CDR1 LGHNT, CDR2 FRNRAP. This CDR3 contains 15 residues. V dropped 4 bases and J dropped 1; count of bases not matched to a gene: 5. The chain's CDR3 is CASGSGLVGTDTQYF. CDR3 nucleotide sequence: TGTGCTAGTGGTTCCGGACTAGTGGGCACAGATACGCAGTATTTT.

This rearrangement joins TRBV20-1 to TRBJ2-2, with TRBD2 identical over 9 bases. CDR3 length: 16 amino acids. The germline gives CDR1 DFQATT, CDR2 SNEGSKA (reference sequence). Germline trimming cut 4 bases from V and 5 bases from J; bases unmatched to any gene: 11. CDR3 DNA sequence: TGCAGTGCTACCCGGGGACTAGCCCAGGGGACCGGGGAGCTGTTTTTT. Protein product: CSATRGLAQGTGELFF.

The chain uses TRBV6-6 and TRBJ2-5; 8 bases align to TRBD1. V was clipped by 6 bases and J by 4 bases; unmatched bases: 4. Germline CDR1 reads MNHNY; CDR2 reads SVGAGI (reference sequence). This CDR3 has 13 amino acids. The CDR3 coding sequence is TGTGCCAGCAGATCAGGGGGCGCAGAGACCCAGTACTTC. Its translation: CASRSGGAETQYF.

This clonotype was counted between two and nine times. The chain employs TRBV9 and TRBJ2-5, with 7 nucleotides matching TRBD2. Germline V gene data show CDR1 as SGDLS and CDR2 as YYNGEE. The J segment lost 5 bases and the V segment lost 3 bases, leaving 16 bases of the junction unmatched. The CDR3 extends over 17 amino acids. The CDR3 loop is CASSASGTTLTGETQYF. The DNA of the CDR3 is TGTGCCAGCAGCGCATCCGGGACTACTCTGACCGGGGAGACCCAGTACTTC.

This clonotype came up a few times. The CDR3 nucleotides read TGTGCCAGCAGTCAAAACGCAGGCGGGGTTCTGACAGATACGCAGTATTTT. Residues: CASSQNAGGVLTDTQYF. The chain recombines TRBV27 with TRBJ2-3; D perhaps matches TRBD2 (6 bases). There are 17 residues in the CDR3. The V and J ends lost 5 bases and 3 bases respectively, with 21 bases between them. CDR1 MNHEY and CDR2 SMNVEV come from the germline V gene (reference sequence).

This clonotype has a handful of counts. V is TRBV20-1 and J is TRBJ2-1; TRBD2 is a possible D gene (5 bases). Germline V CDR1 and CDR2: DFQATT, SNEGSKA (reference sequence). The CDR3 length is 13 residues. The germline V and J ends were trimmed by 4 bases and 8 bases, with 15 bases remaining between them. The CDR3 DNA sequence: TGCAGTGCTAATAGCCCGGGGATGGATGAGCAGTTCTTC. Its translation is CSANSPGMDEQFF.

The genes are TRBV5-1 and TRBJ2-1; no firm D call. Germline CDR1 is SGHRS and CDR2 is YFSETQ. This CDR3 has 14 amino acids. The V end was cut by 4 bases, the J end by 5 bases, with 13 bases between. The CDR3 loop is CASSTAEWDNEQFF. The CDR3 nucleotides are TGCGCCAGCAGCACGGCAGAATGGGACAATGAGCAGTTCTTC.

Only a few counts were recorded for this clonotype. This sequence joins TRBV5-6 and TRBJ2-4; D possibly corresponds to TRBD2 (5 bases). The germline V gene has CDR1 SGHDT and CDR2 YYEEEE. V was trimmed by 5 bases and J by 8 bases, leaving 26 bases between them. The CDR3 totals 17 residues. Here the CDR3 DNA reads TGTGCCAGCAGGTTGACCCGCCAAAATAGAGGGTTCGACATTCAGTACTTC. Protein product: CASRLTRQNRGFDIQYF.

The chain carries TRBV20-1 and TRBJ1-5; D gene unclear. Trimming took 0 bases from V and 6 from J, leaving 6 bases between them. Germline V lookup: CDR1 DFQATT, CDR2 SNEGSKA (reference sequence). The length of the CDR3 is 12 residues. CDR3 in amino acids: CSAREGTQPQHF. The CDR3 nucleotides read TGCAGTGCTAGAGAAGGTACTCAGCCCCAGCATTTT.

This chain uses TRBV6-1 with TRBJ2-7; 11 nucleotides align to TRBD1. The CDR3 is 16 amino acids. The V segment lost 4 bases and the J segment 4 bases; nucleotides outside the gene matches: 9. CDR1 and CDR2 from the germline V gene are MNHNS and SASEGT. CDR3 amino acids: CASSGQVDRGRYEQYF. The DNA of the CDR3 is TGTGCCAGCAGTGGCCAAGTGGACAGGGGGCGATACGAGCAGTACTTC.

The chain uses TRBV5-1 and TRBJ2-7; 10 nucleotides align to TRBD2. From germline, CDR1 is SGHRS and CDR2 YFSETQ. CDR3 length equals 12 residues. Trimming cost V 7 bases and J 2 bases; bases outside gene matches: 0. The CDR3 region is CASGTSAYEQYF. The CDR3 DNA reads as TGCGCCAGCGGGACTAGCGCCTACGAGCAGTACTTC.

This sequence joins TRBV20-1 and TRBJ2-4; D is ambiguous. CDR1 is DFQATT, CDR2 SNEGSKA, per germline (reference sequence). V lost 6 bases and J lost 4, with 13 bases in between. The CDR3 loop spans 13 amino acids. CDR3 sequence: CSAKQQRKNIQYF. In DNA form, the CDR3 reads TGCAGTGCAAAACAGCAACGAAAAAACATTCAGTACTTC.

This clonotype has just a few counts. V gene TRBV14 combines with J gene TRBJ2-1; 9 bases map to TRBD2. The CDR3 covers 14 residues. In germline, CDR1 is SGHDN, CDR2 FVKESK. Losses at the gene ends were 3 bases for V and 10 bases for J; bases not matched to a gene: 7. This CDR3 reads CASSQVREGGEQFF. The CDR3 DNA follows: TGTGCCAGCAGCCAGGTGCGGGAGGGCGGGGAGCAGTTCTTC.